Only a few counts were recorded for the clone carrying this T cell receptor beta chain. Antigen specificity is unknown. This specimen belongs to a study of CD8 T cells in ankylosing spondylitis. Overall study results and limits: Some of these motif variants have turned up before, in reports on reactive arthritis synovial fluid and blood. From matched ankylosing spondylitis synovial fluid, disease-linked clones were reportedly recovered at significantly enriched levels. One TCR beta motif, made up of 7 or 8 highly homologous variants, appeared characteristic of ankylosing spondylitis blood.

Germline assignment: CDR1 LGHDT and CDR2 YNNKEL (reference sequence). Trimming pared 4 bases from V and 5 bases from J, leaving 11 bases between. The CDR3 runs 13 residues. Construction of TCR beta libraries was performed using quantitative 5'-RACE with molecular barcodes. TCRdb independently ran MiXCR on the 5' RACE reads; one entry per CDR3 protein. The sample lists approximately 350,000 distinct CDR3 sequences, about 14% seen once, with 0.95% to 1.4% in the top ten. Sample: blood, either unsorted or a sorted T cell fraction (not recorded which). This receptor was taken from a male donor with ankylosing spondylitis or in good health (not recorded which). The chain joins TRBV3-1 to TRBJ2-5; D is ambiguous. The DNA for the CDR3 is TGTGCCAGCAGCCTCCGTGGGATGGAGACCCAGTACTTC. Its translation: CASSLRGMETQYF.